A single sample is the source of the 12 T cell receptor beta chains below, sequenced in a study of cytomegalovirus exposure and HLA in healthy donors. The method was immunoSEQ multiplex PCR; TCRdb's version includes in-frame clones alone and lacks a portion of them. The sample lists 200,000 or so clones, approximately 80% seen once, with around 6.7% in the top ten. The specimen sequenced was PBMCs. The source of these receptors is a man younger than 35 in good health and CMV-seropositive.

This clone has a single count. The chain uses TRBV4-1 and TRBJ1-3, with D uncertain. Germline lookup yields CDR1 MGHRA and CDR2 YSYEKL. There are 18 residues in the CDR3. The V gene lost 4 bases and the J gene lost 5 bases, with 24 bases spanning the gap. CDR3: CASSLSDSRGRLRNTIYF. The CDR3 DNA is TGCGCCAGCAGCCTCTCAGATAGCCGGGGTAGGCTTAGAAACACCATATATTTT.

J is TRBJ1-2 and V is TRBV6-6; maybe TRBD1 (5 bases). With 5 bases removed from V and 8 bases from J, the gap between germline ends came to 12 bases. Germline assignment: CDR1 MNHNY and CDR2 SVGAGI (reference sequence). This CDR3 is 12 amino acids long. CDR3: CASSDQGRGYTF. The CDR3 coding sequence is TGTGCCAGCAGTGATCAGGGTCGGGGCTACACCTTC.

Only one count was recorded for this clone. This chain connects TRBV30 to TRBJ2-7; tentatively, D is TRBD2 (7 bases). The V and J ends lost 3 bases and 6 bases respectively, with 18 bases between them. This CDR3 contains 14 residues. In germline, CDR1 is GTSNPN, CDR2 SVGIG (reference sequence). CDR3 loop: CAWRGRGGLGEQYF. CDR3 DNA sequence: TGTGCCTGGAGGGGAAGGGGGGGGCTGGGCGAGCAGTACTTC.

J is TRBJ2-1 and V is TRBV11-2; D is unclear. Germline V gene lookup returns CDR1 SGHAT and CDR2 FQNNGV. V gave up 5 bases and J gave up 4 bases, with 6 bases separating them. CDR3 length: 12 amino acids. Here the CDR3 DNA reads TGTGCCAGCAGCCGAGTATACAATGAGCAGTTCTTC. This gives the protein CASSRVYNEQFF. The full variable domain, rest sourced from reference TRBV11-2 and TRBJ2-1, is EAGVAQSPRYKIIEKRQSVAFWCNPISGHATLYWYQQILGQGPKLLIQFQNNGVVDDSQLPKDRFSAERLKGVDSTLKIQPAKLEDSAVYLCASSRVYNEQFFGPGTRLTVL.

The gene calls are TRBV9 and TRBJ2-1; 8 bases align to TRBD2. This CDR3 has 17 amino acids. V shed 0 bases and J 8 bases; nucleotides not matched to a gene: 13. Per the germline V gene, CDR1 is SGDLS and CDR2 is YYNGEE. The CDR3 DNA sequence: TGTGCCAGCAGCGTAGAAGGGGGTAGGACTAGCAACCATGAGCAGTTCTTC. Translated: CASSVEGGRTSNHEQFF. Supplemented by reference TRBV9 and TRBJ2-1, the full variable domain reads DSGVTQTPKHLITATGQRVTLRCSPRSGDLSVYWYQQSLDQGLQFLIQYYNGEERAKGNILERFSAQQFPDLHSELNLSSLELGDSALYFCASSVEGGRTSNHEQFFGPGTRLTVL.

This clone was counted a single time. The chain recombines TRBV5-1 with TRBJ2-5; D gene unclear. Trimming took 2 bases from V and 2 from J, leaving 10 bases between them. Germline values: CDR1 SGHRS, CDR2 YFSETQ. CDR3 length: 14 residues. CDR3 bases: TGCGCCAGCAGCTTATCAACTAAGCAAGAGACCCAGTACTTC. Protein: CASSLSTKQETQYF. The entire variable domain, with the rest obtained from reference TRBV5-1 and TRBJ2-5, is as follows: KAGVTQTPRYLIKTRGQQVTLSCSPISGHRSVSWYQQTPGQGLQFLFEYFSETQRNKGNFPGRFSGRQFSNSRSEMNVSTLELGDSALYLCASSLSTKQETQYFGPGTRLLVL.

CDR3 in DNA: TGTGCCAGCACCCCTCGGGCTAGCGGGAGTTTCAGCGGAGATACGCAGTATTTT. Protein product: CASTPRASGSFSGDTQYF. The chain employs TRBV7-6 and TRBJ2-3; TRBD2 matches at 10 bases. There are 18 residues in the CDR3. V was clipped by 7 bases and J by 5 bases; unmatched bases: 18. Germline V gene lookup returns CDR1 SGHVS and CDR2 FNYEAQ.

V usage is TRBV5-6 and J usage is TRBJ1-5; TRBD1 agrees at 9 bases. The V segment lost 4 bases and the J segment 5 bases; nucleotides outside the gene matches: 1. CDR1 is SGHDT, CDR2 YYEEEE, per germline. The CDR3 has 13 amino acids. CDR3: CASSRTGDQPQHF. DNA for the CDR3: TGTGCCAGCAGCAGGACAGGGGATCAGCCCCAGCATTTT.

This chain uses TRBV25-1 with TRBJ1-5, with a weak D call TRBD1 (5 bases). The germline CDR1 and CDR2 sequences are MGHDK and SYGVNS. This CDR3 comprises 15 residues. V was clipped by 6 bases and J by 7 bases, with 19 bases between them. In nucleotides, the CDR3 is TGTGCCAGCAGCCCCTCAACAGGCGCAGGACAGCCCCAGCATTTT. Its protein product is CASSPSTGAGQPQHF.

The gene calls are TRBV6-1 and TRBJ1-1; tentatively, D is TRBD1 (6 bases). The germline V gene encodes CDR1 MNHNS and CDR2 SASEGT. The CDR3 runs 13 residues. V dropped 3 bases and J dropped 5 bases, with 10 bases sitting between them. CDR3 amino acids: CASSEFRGTEAFF. The CDR3 coding sequence is TGTGCCAGCAGTGAGTTCAGGGGAACTGAAGCTTTCTTT.

The chain carries TRBV7-2 and TRBJ2-7; TRBD2 matches 11 bases. Germline loops: CDR1 SGHTA, CDR2 FQGNSA. With V trimmed by 0 bases and J by 2 bases, 6 bases remained unmatched. The CDR3 spans 17 residues. The CDR3, as DNA: TGTGCCAGCAGCTTAGCGGAGGGACTAGCGGCTACCTACGAGCAGTACTTC. Protein sequence: CASSLAEGLAATYEQYF.

V usage is TRBV4-1 and J usage is TRBJ2-2, with D uncertain. The CDR3 loop spans 14 amino acids. Germline V gene sequence: CDR1 MGHRA, CDR2 YSYEKL. V lost 8 bases and J 3 bases, leaving 13 bases between the germline ends. CDR3 sequence: CASRRPGDTGELFF. DNA for the CDR3: TGCGCCAGCCGTCGTCCCGGTGACACCGGGGAGCTGTTTTTT.